Listed below are T cell receptor beta chains from one sample, sequenced in a study of memory CD4+ T cells and cytomegalovirus serostatus. Using immunoSEQ multiplex PCR, the repertoire was profiled, and TCRdb retains in-frame clones only, with some absent. This table has around 40,000 clones, over 65% appearing once. The sample comprised memory CD4+ T cells from blood. The receptors come from an adult in good health and CMV-seronegative. The CDR3 runs from the conserved cysteine through the conserved F or W. A D gene is named only where the DNA matches it firmly. Expanded clones are given a class, and other clones once, few, many or no size at all.

CDR3nt: TGTGCCAGTCGAAGGGACAGATTAAATGAAAAACTGTTTTTT
CDR3aa: CASRRDRLNEKLFF
j_gene: TRBJ1-4
abundance: NA
v_gene: TRBV19
d_gene: TRBD1

CDR3nt: TGTGCCAGTAGCAGGGGGGCTAACGCTGAAGCTTTCTTT
CDR3aa: CASSRGANAEAFF
j_gene: TRBJ1-1
abundance: NA
v_gene: TRBV19
d_gene: TRBD1

CDR3nt: TGTGCCAGCAGCTTAGCAGGGGACTATGGCTACACCTTC
CDR3aa: CASSLAGDYGYTF
j_gene: TRBJ1-2
abundance: NA
v_gene: TRBV11-1
d_gene: NA

CDR3nt: TGTGCCAGCAGCTCTCGGCCCCCGGGACAGGGGATCGCCGGGGAGCTGTTTTTT
CDR3aa: CASSSRPPGQGIAGELFF
j_gene: TRBJ2-2
abundance: NA
v_gene: TRBV11-2
d_gene: TRBD1

CDR3nt: TGTGCCAGCAGCTTACAGCTAGCGGGAGAGACCCAGTACTTC
CDR3aa: CASSLQLAGETQYF
j_gene: TRBJ2-5
abundance: NA
v_gene: TRBV7-6
d_gene: TRBD2

CDR3nt: TGTGCCAGTCTTCCCGGGGGGAGCAATCAGCCCCAGCATTTT
CDR3aa: CASLPGGSNQPQHF
j_gene: TRBJ1-5
abundance: once
v_gene: TRBV19
d_gene: NA

CDR3nt: TGTGCCAGCAGTGGGGGCCCGGAGGGGACTGAAGCTTTCTTT
CDR3aa: CASSGGPEGTEAFF
j_gene: TRBJ1-1
abundance: NA
v_gene: TRBV2
d_gene: NA

CDR3nt: TGTGCCAGCAGCTTATCAGGTGCCGGGTACGAGCAGTACTTC
CDR3aa: CASSLSGAGYEQYF
j_gene: TRBJ2-7
abundance: NA
v_gene: TRBV7-3
d_gene: NA

CDR3nt: TGTGCCAGCAGCTTAACAGGGGATGGCTACACCTTC
CDR3aa: CASSLTGDGYTF
j_gene: TRBJ1-2
abundance: NA
v_gene: TRBV7-9
d_gene: TRBD1

CDR3nt: TGTGCCAGCAGCTTATCTAGCGGCCAAGAGACCCAGTACTTC
CDR3aa: CASSLSSGQETQYF
j_gene: TRBJ2-5
abundance: NA
v_gene: TRBV11-2
d_gene: TRBD2